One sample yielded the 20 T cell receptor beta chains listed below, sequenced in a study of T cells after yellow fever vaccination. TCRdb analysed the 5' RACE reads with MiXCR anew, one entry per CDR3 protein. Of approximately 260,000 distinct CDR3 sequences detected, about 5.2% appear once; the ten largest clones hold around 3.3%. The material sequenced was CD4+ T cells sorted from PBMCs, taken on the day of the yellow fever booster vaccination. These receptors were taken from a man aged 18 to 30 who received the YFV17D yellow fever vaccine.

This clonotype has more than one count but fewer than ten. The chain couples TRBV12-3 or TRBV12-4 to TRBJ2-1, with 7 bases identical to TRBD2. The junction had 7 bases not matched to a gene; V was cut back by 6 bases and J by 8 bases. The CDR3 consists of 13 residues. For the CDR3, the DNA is TGTGCCAGCAGCCACATCCGGGGGGATGAGCAGTTCTTC. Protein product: CASSHIRGDEQFF.

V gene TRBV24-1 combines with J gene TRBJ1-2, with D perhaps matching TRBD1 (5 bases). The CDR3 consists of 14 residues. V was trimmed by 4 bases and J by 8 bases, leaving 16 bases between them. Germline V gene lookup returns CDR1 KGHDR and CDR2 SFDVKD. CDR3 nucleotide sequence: TGTGCCACCAGTGACCCCGTGAGGGGTCTCGGCTACACCTTC. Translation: CATSDPVRGLGYTF.

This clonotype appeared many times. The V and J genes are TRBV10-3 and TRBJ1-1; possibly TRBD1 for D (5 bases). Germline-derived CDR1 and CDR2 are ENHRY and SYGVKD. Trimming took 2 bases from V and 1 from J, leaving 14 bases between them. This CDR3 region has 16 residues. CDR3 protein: CAISESGYRTNTEAFF. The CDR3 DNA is TGTGCCATCAGTGAGAGCGGATACAGGACGAACACTGAAGCTTTCTTT.

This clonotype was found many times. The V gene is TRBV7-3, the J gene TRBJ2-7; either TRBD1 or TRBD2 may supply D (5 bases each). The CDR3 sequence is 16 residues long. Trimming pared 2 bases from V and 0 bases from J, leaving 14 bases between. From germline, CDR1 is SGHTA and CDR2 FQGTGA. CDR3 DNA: TGTGCCAGCAGCTTAGCCCCGGGGCACAGCTCCTACGAGCAGTACGTC. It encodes CASSLAPGHSSYEQYV.

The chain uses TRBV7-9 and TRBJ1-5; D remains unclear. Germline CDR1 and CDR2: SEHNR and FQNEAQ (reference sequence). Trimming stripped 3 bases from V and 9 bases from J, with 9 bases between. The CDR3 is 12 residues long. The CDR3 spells CASSFTGLPQHF. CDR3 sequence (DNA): TGTGCCAGCAGCTTCACGGGGTTGCCCCAGCATTTT.

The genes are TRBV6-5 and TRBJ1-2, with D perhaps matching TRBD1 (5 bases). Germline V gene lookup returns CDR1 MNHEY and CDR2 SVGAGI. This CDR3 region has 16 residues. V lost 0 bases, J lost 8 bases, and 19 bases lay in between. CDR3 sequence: CASSYSGASPIGGYTF. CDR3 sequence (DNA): TGTGCCAGCAGTTACTCCGGGGCCAGCCCAATCGGCGGCTACACCTTC.

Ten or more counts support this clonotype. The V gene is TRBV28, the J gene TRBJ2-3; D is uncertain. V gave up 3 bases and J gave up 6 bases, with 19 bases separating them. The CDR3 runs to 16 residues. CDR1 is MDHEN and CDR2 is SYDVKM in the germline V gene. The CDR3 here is CASSFRHPSRLDTQYF. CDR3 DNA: TGTGCCAGCAGTTTCCGGCACCCGTCGAGGTTGGATACGCAGTATTTT.

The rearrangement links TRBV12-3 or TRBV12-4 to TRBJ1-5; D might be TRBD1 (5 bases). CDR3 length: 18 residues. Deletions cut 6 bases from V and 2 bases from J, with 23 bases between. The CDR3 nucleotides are TGTGCCAGCAGCCCCACGGGGGGAGGCCCTTCAGGCAATCAGCCCCAGCATTTT. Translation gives CASSPTGGGPSGNQPQHF.

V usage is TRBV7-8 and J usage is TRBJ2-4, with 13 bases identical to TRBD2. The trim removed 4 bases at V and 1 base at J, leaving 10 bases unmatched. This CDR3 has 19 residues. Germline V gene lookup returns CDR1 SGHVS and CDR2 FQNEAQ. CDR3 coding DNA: TGTGCCAGCAGCTCACGGACTAGCGGGGGCCCAGGGGCCAAAAACATTCAGTACTTC. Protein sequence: CASSSRTSGGPGAKNIQYF.

As DNA, the CDR3 is TGCAGTGCTAGAGATTGGCGCGCCTCATACCAGAACACCGGGGAGCTGTTTTTT. The encoded protein is CSARDWRASYQNTGELFF. V usage is TRBV20-1 and J usage is TRBJ2-2; no clear D. Germline CDR1 reads DFQATT; CDR2 reads SNEGSKA (reference sequence). This CDR3 region has 18 residues. V was trimmed by 0 bases and J by 1 base, leaving 18 bases between them.

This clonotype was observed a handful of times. Here the CDR3 DNA reads TGTGCCATCAGTGAGAGTCTTAGCTCAAACGAGCAGTACGTC. This sequence encodes CAISESLSSNEQYV. This chain links TRBV10-3 with TRBJ2-7, with D hard to call. V gave up 2 bases and J gave up 5 bases, with 13 bases separating them. In germline, CDR1 is ENHRY, CDR2 SYGVKD. The CDR3 spans 14 residues.

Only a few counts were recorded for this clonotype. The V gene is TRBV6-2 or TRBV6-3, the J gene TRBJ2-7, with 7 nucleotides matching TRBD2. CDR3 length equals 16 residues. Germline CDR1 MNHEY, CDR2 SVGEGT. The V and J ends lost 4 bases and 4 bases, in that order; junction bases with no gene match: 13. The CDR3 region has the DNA TGTGCCAGCAGTTCACTGCGTCGACTAGCCCTTTACGAGCAGTACGTC. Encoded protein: CASSSLRRLALYEQYV.

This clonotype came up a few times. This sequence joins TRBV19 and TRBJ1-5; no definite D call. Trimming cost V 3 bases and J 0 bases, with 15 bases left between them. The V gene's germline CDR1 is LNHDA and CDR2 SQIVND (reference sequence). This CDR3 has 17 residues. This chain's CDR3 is CASSMGRSGYSNQPQHF. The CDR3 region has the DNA TGTGCCAGTAGTATGGGCAGATCGGGATATAGCAATCAGCCCCAGCATTTT.

The CDR3 is CASSLAAGHAAQYF. The CDR3 bases are TGTGCCAGCAGCTTAGCAGCGGGACACGCGGCCCAGTACTTC. The chain joins TRBV7-2 to TRBJ2-5; D is perhaps TRBD2 (7 bases). Germline V gene data show CDR1 as SGHTA and CDR2 as FQGNSA. This CDR3 is 14 amino acids long. The V and J ends lost 0 bases and 9 bases respectively, with 14 bases between them.

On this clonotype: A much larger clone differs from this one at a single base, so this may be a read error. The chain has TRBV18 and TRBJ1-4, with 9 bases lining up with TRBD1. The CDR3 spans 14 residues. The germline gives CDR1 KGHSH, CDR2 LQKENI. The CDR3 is CASSVRDRDEKLLF. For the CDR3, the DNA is TGTGCCAGCTCAGTCCGGGACAGGGATGAAAAACTGTTATTT.

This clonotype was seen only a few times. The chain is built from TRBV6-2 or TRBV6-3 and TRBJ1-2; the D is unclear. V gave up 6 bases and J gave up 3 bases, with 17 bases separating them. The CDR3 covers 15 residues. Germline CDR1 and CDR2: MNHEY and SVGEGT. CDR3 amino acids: CASRRLGSGDYGYTF. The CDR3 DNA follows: TGTGCCAGCAGAAGGTTGGGCTCTGGAGACTATGGCTACACCTTC.

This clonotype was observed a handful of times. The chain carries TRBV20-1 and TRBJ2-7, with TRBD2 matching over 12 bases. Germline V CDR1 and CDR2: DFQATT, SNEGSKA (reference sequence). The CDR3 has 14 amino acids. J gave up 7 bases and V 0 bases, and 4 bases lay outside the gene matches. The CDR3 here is CSAREPGLAGEQYF. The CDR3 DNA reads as TGCAGTGCTAGAGAGCCAGGACTAGCGGGGGAGCAGTACTTC.

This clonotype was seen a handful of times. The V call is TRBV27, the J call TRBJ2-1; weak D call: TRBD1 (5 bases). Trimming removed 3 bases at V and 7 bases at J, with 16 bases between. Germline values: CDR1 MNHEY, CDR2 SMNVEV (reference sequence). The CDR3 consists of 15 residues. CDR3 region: CASSFEGVALNEQFF. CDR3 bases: TGTGCCAGCAGTTTCGAAGGGGTGGCCTTAAATGAGCAGTTCTTC.

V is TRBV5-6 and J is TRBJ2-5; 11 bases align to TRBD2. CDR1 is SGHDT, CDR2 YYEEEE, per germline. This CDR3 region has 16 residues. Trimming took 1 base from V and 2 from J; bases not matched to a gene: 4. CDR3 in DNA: TGTGCCAGCAGCTTGCCTAGCGGGGGGATACAAGAGACCCAGTACTTC. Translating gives CASSLPSGGIQETQYF. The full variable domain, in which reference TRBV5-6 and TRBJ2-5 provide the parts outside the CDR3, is DAGVTQSPTHLIKTRGQQVTLRCSPKSGHDTVSWYQQALGQGPQFIFQYYEEEERQRGNFPDRFSGHQFPNYSSELNVNALLLGDSALYLCASSLPSGGIQETQYFGPGTRLLVL.

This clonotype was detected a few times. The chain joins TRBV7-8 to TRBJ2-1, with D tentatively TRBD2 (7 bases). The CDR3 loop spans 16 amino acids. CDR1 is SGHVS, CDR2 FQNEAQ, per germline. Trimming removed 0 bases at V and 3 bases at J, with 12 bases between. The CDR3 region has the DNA TGTGCCAGCAGCTTAGCGGGGGGGGCTGGCTACAATGAGCAGTTCTTC. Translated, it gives CASSLAGGAGYNEQFF.